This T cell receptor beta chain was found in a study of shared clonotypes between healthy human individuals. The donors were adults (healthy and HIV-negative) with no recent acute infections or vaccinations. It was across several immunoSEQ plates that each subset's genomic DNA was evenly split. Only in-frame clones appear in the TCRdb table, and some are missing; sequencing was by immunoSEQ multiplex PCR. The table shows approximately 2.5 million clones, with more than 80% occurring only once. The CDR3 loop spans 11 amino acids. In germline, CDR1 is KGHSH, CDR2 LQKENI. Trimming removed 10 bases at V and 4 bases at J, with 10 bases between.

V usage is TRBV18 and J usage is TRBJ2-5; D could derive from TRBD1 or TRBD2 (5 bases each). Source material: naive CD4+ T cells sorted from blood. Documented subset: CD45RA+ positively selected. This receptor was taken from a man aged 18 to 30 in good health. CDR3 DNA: TGTGCCACCGGTGGGGGAGAGACCCAGTACTTC. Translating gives CATGGGETQYF. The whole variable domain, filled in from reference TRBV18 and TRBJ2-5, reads NAGVMQNPRHLVRRRGQEARLRCSPMKGHSHVYWYRQLPEEGLKFMVYLQKENIIDESGMPKERFSAEFPKEGPSILRIQQVVRGDSAAYFCATGGGETQYFGPGTRLLVL.